A single sample gave rise to the 17 T cell receptor beta chains below, sequenced in a study of T cells in Graves' hyperthyroidism and ophthalmopathy. The investigators amplified TCR beta CDR3 regions from RNA transcripts. HTBI primers were employed in a first-round RT-PCR of the TCR CDR3. TCRdb re-called the multiplex PCR reads through MiXCR, storing one row per CDR3 protein. The sample lists about 210,000 distinct CDR3 sequences; around 17% were seen once. Sequencing was performed on blood. Every receptor here comes from a middle-aged man with Graves' hyperthyroidism.

In this sample, this clonotype turned up many times. The chain links TRBV7-9 to TRBJ1-1, with TRBD1 as a possible D gene (5 bases). CDR3 size: 12 residues. V lost 8 bases, J lost 4 bases, and 11 bases lay in between. Per the germline V gene, CDR1 is SEHNR and CDR2 is FQNEAQ (reference sequence). CDR3 DNA sequence: TGTGCCAGCGGGCGCGGGGCCACTGAAGCTTTCTTT. Protein product: CASGRGATEAFF.

The chain recombines TRBV5-4 with TRBJ2-1, with D perhaps matching TRBD1 (5 bases). CDR1 SGHNT and CDR2 YYREEE come from the germline V gene (reference sequence). The CDR3 sequence is 13 residues long. V lost 5 bases and J lost 4, with 10 bases in between. The CDR3 is CASRWSGYNEQFF. CDR3 sequence (DNA): TGTGCCAGCAGGTGGTCAGGGTACAATGAGCAGTTCTTC.

This clonotype appeared many times. The rearrangement joins TRBV5-1 to TRBJ1-1, with 7 bases lining up with TRBD1. The V gene's germline CDR1 is SGHRS and CDR2 YFSETQ. The CDR3 loop spans 13 amino acids. J was trimmed by 6 bases and V by 4 bases; bases with no gene match: 6. As DNA, the CDR3 is TGCGCCAGCAGCGAAAACCAGGGGGCTGAAGCTTTCTTT. It translates to CASSENQGAEAFF.

This clonotype was seen repeatedly, ten times or more. The chain uses TRBV7-9 and TRBJ1-1, with a weak D call TRBD1 (6 bases). The CDR3 consists of 14 residues. Germline CDR1 is SEHNR and CDR2 is FQNEAQ (reference sequence). Trimming pared 10 bases from V and 0 bases from J, leaving 15 bases between. The CDR3 DNA follows: TGTGCCACAACCGGGACACTCATGAACACTGAAGCTTTCTTT. Its translation is CATTGTLMNTEAFF.

This clonotype was recorded at least ten times. The chain uses TRBV2 and TRBJ1-3, with D unresolved. Deletions cut 5 bases from V and 4 bases from J, with 6 bases between. Germline V gene data show CDR1 as SNHLY and CDR2 as FYNNEI. The CDR3 extends over 12 amino acids. The DNA for the CDR3 is TGTGCCAGCAGTCGAGGGGGAAACACCATATATTTT. It specifies CASSRGGNTIYF.

At least ten counts were recorded for this clonotype. The gene calls are TRBV7-9 and TRBJ2-1, with 10 bases lining up with TRBD1. J gave up 5 bases and V 5 bases, and 6 bases lay outside the gene matches. Germline CDR1 is SEHNR and CDR2 is FQNEAQ (reference sequence). The CDR3 has 15 residues. CDR3 in amino acids: CASSLGQGENNEQFF. The CDR3 nucleotides are TGTGCCAGCAGCCTAGGACAGGGGGAAAACAATGAGCAGTTCTTC.

This clonotype has a count of ten or more. This chain joins TRBV18 and TRBJ1-1; 7 positions agree with TRBD1. The CDR3 is made up of 15 amino acids. The J segment lost 4 bases and the V segment lost 3 bases, leaving 8 bases of the junction unmatched. Germline V gives CDR1 KGHSH, CDR2 LQKENI. The CDR3, as DNA: TGTGCCAGCTCACCGCGACAGGGCGGTGCCACTGAAGCTTTCTTT. Amino acid sequence: CASSPRQGGATEAFF.

Worth noting for this clonotype: A much larger clonotype is one base distant, so this may be a read error. The V and J genes are TRBV7-2 and TRBJ2-1, with 10 bases lining up with TRBD2. The J segment lost 11 bases and the V segment lost 1 base, leaving 8 bases of the junction unmatched. This CDR3 spans 15 amino acids. CDR1 is SGHTA, CDR2 FQGNSA, per germline. The CDR3 nucleotides read TGTGCCAGCAGCTTAGGCCTAGCGGGGGTCTATAAGCAGTTCTTC. It specifies CASSLGLAGVYKQFF.

This clonotype was picked up many times. The rearrangement uses TRBV11-2 and TRBJ1-3; no reliable D call. Germline lookup yields CDR1 SGHAT and CDR2 FQNNGV. V was pared by 5 bases and J by 1 base, with 12 bases between. The CDR3 sequence is 15 residues long. CDR3 region: CASSRWGLSGNTIYF. The CDR3 DNA sequence: TGTGCCAGCAGCCGGTGGGGATTGTCTGGAAACACCATATATTTT.

Worth noting for this clonotype: This may come from a read error, since a much larger clone is one base off. The rearrangement links TRBV11-3 to TRBJ2-5; maybe TRBD2 (5 bases). This CDR3 region has 15 residues. The germline V gene encodes CDR1 SGHNT and CDR2 YENEEA. DNA of the CDR3: TGTGCCAGCAACTTAGGAAGTTCGCGCGGGGAGACCCAGTACTTC. Residues: CASNLGSSRGETQYF. The full variable domain, in which reference TRBV11-3 and TRBJ2-5 provide the parts outside the CDR3, is EAGVVQSPRYKIIEKKQPVAFWCNPISGHNTLYWYLQNLGQGPELLIRYENEEAVDDSQLPKDRFSAERLKGVDSTLKIQPAELGDSAVYLCASNLGSSRGETQYFGPGTRLLVL.

In its sample, this clonotype was seen a few times. The chain carries TRBV14 and TRBJ1-4; D is unresolved. This CDR3 has 12 amino acids. The V gene lost 9 bases and the J gene lost 10 bases, with 15 bases spanning the gap. The germline V gene encodes CDR1 SGHDN and CDR2 FVKESK. CDR3: CARPTSNRKLFF. In nucleotides, the CDR3 is TGTGCCAGACCCACGTCTAACCGAAAACTGTTTTTT. The complete variable domain, with remaining parts taken from reference TRBV14 and TRBJ1-4, reads EAGVTQFPSHSVIEKGQTVTLRCDPISGHDNLYWYRRVMGKEIKFLLHFVKESKQDESGMPNNRFLAERTGGTYSTLKVQPAELEDSGVYFCARPTSNRKLFFGSGTQLSVL.

The gene calls are TRBV7-8 and TRBJ1-6; 7 positions agree with TRBD1. Germline V gives CDR1 SGHVS, CDR2 FQNEAQ. CDR3 size: 16 residues. V lost 5 bases to trimming and J lost 12 bases; unmatched junction nucleotides: 16. The chain's CDR3 is CASSRAGTATGRPLHF. CDR3 nucleotides: TGTGCCAGCAGCCGAGCCGGGACAGCTACGGGGCGACCCCTCCACTTT.

This clonotype occurred a few times. A read error may explain this, as a much larger clone is one base away. The chain is built from TRBV11-1 and TRBJ2-1, with 8 bases lining up with TRBD1. The germline gives CDR1 SGHAT, CDR2 FQDESV (reference sequence). The CDR3 spans 11 residues. The CDR3 coding sequence is TGTGTCAGCAGCTTGGGGACAGGGCAGTTCTTC. Amino acids: CVSSLGTGQFF.

The gene calls are TRBV27 and TRBJ1-5; D unresolved. CDR1 and CDR2 (germline): MNHEY, SMNVEV (reference sequence). The CDR3 is 15 residues long. Trimming removed 8 bases from V and 1 base from J, with 15 bases in between. The CDR3 region has the DNA TGTGCCAGCCAGAACCGACGGGGAAGCAATCAGCCCCAGCATTTT. As protein: CASQNRRGSNQPQHF.

This clonotype was seen ten or more times. The chain is built from TRBV20-1 and TRBJ1-5; unclear D gene. Trimming took 3 bases from V and 6 from J, leaving 12 bases between them. Germline CDR1 and CDR2: DFQATT and SNEGSKA (reference sequence). This CDR3 is 13 amino acids long. The DNA for the CDR3 is TGCAGTGCTAGGGTGGACTCCATTCAGCCCCAGCATTTT. Encoded protein: CSARVDSIQPQHF.

This clonotype was detected many times. V and J are TRBV11-2 and TRBJ2-3, with TRBD2 matching 7 bases. Per germline, CDR1 SGHAT and CDR2 FQNNGV. V dropped 5 bases and J dropped 5; count of bases not matched to a gene: 7. This CDR3 is built from 14 residues. The CDR3 nucleotides read TGTGCCAGCAGCCCCACAACGGGGGGAGATACGCAGTATTTT. Its protein product is CASSPTTGGDTQYF.

This clonotype was recorded many times. V gene TRBV2 combines with J gene TRBJ2-1; 7 nucleotides line up with TRBD1. CDR3 length equals 15 residues. Germline V lookup: CDR1 SNHLY, CDR2 FYNNEI. With V trimmed by 6 bases and J by 2 bases, 7 bases remained unmatched. CDR3 in amino acids: CASSEGQGAYNEQFF. CDR3 nucleotide sequence: TGTGCCAGCAGCGAGGGGCAGGGGGCCTACAATGAGCAGTTCTTC.